Presented here are 22 T cell receptor beta chains from one specimen sequenced in a study of blood T cells in healthy people across ages (dated by TCRdb to between 2014 and 2016). Libraries were made using 5' RACE. Sequencing relied on an Illumina HiSeq 2500. A second PCR of roughly 6 to 11 cycles was run with a J-beta primer mix and a sample-barcoded 5' primer. TCRdb handled the public reads itself, with Q25 trimming in fastp and clone calling in MiXCR, and kept productive beta chains. Every distinct CDR3 protein forms one entry, paired with its most common genes and DNA. The sample table lists about 1.5 million distinct CDR3 sequences, about 45% of them with a count of one. About 3.8% of the sample is in the top ten clones. The sample taken for sequencing was blood. The receptor set was obtained from a woman under 30 in good health.

The V and J genes are TRBV4-2 and TRBJ2-7; 7 bases fit TRBD1. J gave up 4 bases and V 4 bases, and 10 bases lay outside the gene matches. CDR1 and CDR2 (germline): LGHNA, YNFKEQ. This CDR3 has 15 residues. The chain's CDR3 is CASSPLAGGKYEQYF. CDR3 coding DNA: TGTGCCAGCAGCCCACTCGCAGGGGGAAAATACGAGCAGTACTTC.

This chain's CDR3 is CASKTSGASYEQYF. The CDR3 bases are TGTGCCAGCAAAACTAGCGGGGCCTCCTACGAGCAGTACTTC. This chain links TRBV7-2 with TRBJ2-7; 10 nucleotides line up with TRBD2. Trimming at V came to 7 bases and at J to 0 bases, leaving 3 bases not matched to a gene. CDR3 size: 14 residues. In germline, CDR1 is SGHTA, CDR2 FQGNSA.

This chain connects TRBV2 to TRBJ2-3, with TRBD2 identical over 13 bases. The CDR3 extends over 14 amino acids. Germline V gene lookup returns CDR1 SNHLY and CDR2 FYNNEI. V trimming: 6 bases; J trimming: 5 bases; junction bases outside the gene matches: 2. CDR3 protein: CASRRLAGGDTQYF. CDR3 in DNA: TGTGCCAGCAGGAGACTAGCGGGAGGAGATACGCAGTATTTT.

The chain is built from TRBV9 and TRBJ1-1; D is uncertain. V lost 3 bases and J lost 1, with 13 bases in between. This CDR3 is built from 15 residues. Germline assignment: CDR1 SGDLS and CDR2 YYNGEE. CDR3 sequence: CASSESPDANTEAFF. In nucleotides, the CDR3 is TGTGCCAGCAGCGAAAGCCCGGACGCGAACACTGAAGCTTTCTTT.

The rearrangement uses TRBV9 and TRBJ2-5; D possibly matches TRBD1 or TRBD2 (5 bases each). This CDR3 spans 15 amino acids. Germline CDR1 is SGDLS and CDR2 is YYNGEE. Trimming cost V 0 bases and J 1 base, with 10 bases left between them. As DNA, the CDR3 is TGTGCCAGCAGCGTAGAAGGGACCTTCCAAGAGACCCAGTACTTC. Translation: CASSVEGTFQETQYF.

V is TRBV20-1 and J is TRBJ2-3; a possible D gene is TRBD2 (5 bases). CDR3 length: 16 residues. The germline V gene has CDR1 DFQATT and CDR2 SNEGSKA (reference sequence). The V gene lost 2 bases and the J gene lost 0 bases, with 15 bases spanning the gap. The CDR3 protein is CSARPFGSYSTDTQYF. The CDR3 bases are TGCAGTGCTAGACCCTTTGGGAGCTATAGCACAGATACGCAGTATTTT.

This clonotype was observed a handful of times. This chain connects TRBV12-3 or TRBV12-4 to TRBJ2-5, with D tentatively TRBD1 (6 bases). There are 12 residues in the CDR3. Trimming took 9 bases from V and 3 from J, leaving 11 bases between them. DNA for the CDR3: TGTGCCAGTTCAGGGGATGAAGAGACCCAGTACTTC. Translated, it gives CASSGDEETQYF.

The count of this clonotype is one. This chain uses TRBV4-1 with TRBJ2-6; tentative D call: TRBD1 (6 bases). The V end was cut by 4 bases, the J end by 1 base, with 11 bases between. Germline CDR1 is MGHRA and CDR2 is YSYEKL. This CDR3 contains 16 residues. CDR3 sequence: CASSRDGTSGANVLTF. CDR3 in DNA: TGCGCCAGCAGCCGGGATGGGACATCTGGGGCCAACGTCCTGACTTTC.

A few counts support this clonotype. This chain connects TRBV4-2 to TRBJ1-5; no firm D call. This CDR3 has 15 residues. Germline loops: CDR1 LGHNA, CDR2 YNFKEQ. V was trimmed by 1 base and J by 1 base, leaving 8 bases between them. The CDR3 DNA is TGTGCCAGCAGCCAAGGTTGGAGCAGCAATCAGCCCCAGCATTTT. This codes for CASSQGWSSNQPQHF.

This clonotype has at least ten counts. This chain connects TRBV27 to TRBJ2-7, with D unclear. Germline V gives CDR1 MNHEY, CDR2 SMNVEV (reference sequence). CDR3 length: 12 residues. V lost 5 bases, J lost 3 bases, and 8 bases lay in between. CDR3 in amino acids: CASSPWGYEQYF. The CDR3, as DNA: TGTGCCAGCAGTCCGTGGGGCTACGAGCAGTACTTC.

The CDR3 here is CASSYGEYEKLFF. DNA for the CDR3: TGTGCCAGCAGTTATGGGGAGTATGAAAAACTGTTTTTT. The genes are TRBV6-5 and TRBJ1-4; the D is unclear. Germline V gives CDR1 MNHEY, CDR2 SVGAGI. The V end lost 3 bases, the J end lost 6 bases, and 8 bases lay between the germline ends. The CDR3 runs to 13 residues.

The CDR3 coding sequence is TGTGCCAGCAGCGGAGGACTAGCGGGAACGATGAACACCGGGGAGCTGTTTTTT. It is translated as CASSGGLAGTMNTGELFF. The rearrangement uses TRBV9 and TRBJ2-2, with 12 positions matching TRBD2. Looked up from germline, CDR1 is SGDLS and CDR2 is YYNGEE. The trim removed 3 bases at V and 1 base at J, leaving 7 bases unmatched. This CDR3 has 18 residues.

V is TRBV20-1 and J is TRBJ2-5; D call uncertain. Deletions cut 4 bases from V and 4 bases from J, with 16 bases between. The CDR3 has 14 residues. The germline V gene has CDR1 DFQATT and CDR2 SNEGSKA (reference sequence). The chain's CDR3 is CSAIKDGIGETQYF. In nucleotides, the CDR3 is TGCAGTGCTATTAAGGATGGGATTGGAGAGACCCAGTACTTC.

The genes are TRBV5-1 and TRBJ1-6; tentative D call: TRBD1 (5 bases). The CDR3 consists of 13 residues. The V and J ends lost 2 bases and 8 bases respectively, with 8 bases between them. The germline V gene encodes CDR1 SGHRS and CDR2 YFSETQ. As DNA, the CDR3 is TGCGCCAGCAGCTTTCAGGGAGATTCACCCCTCCACTTT. Amino acid sequence: CASSFQGDSPLHF.

The V gene is TRBV5-1, the J gene TRBJ1-1, with unresolved D. V dropped 3 bases and J dropped 1 base, with 7 bases sitting between them. Germline CDR1 SGHRS, CDR2 YFSETQ. CDR3 length: 13 amino acids. This CDR3 reads CASSSHGNTEAFF. The CDR3 bases are TGCGCCAGCAGCTCCCACGGGAACACTGAAGCTTTCTTT.

This clonotype was found once. The chain carries TRBV6-1 and TRBJ2-3; tentatively, D is TRBD1 or TRBD2 (5 bases each). Germline V gene lookup returns CDR1 MNHNS and CDR2 SASEGT. The V and J ends lost 7 bases and 3 bases respectively, with 14 bases between them. This CDR3 comprises 14 residues. CDR3 nucleotide sequence: TGTGCCAGCACGGGACGGACGGGGACAGATACGCAGTATTTT. Its translation: CASTGRTGTDTQYF.

This chain uses TRBV28 with TRBJ2-7; D is ambiguous. Trimming pared 3 bases from V and 5 bases from J, leaving 11 bases between. There are 13 residues in the CDR3. Looked up from germline, CDR1 is MDHEN and CDR2 is SYDVKM. The CDR3 here is CASSLVQSDEQYF. DNA of the CDR3: TGTGCCAGCAGTTTGGTCCAGTCGGACGAGCAGTACTTC.

The chain is built from TRBV29-1 and TRBJ1-2, with D maybe TRBD1 (5 bases). The CDR3 covers 14 residues. Germline V lookup: CDR1 SQVTM, CDR2 ANQGSEA. The ends were cut back, 4 bases at V and 0 bases at J, with 12 bases in the middle. CDR3 in amino acids: CSVGGGLANYGYTF. The CDR3 DNA reads TGCAGCGTTGGGGGGGGGTTAGCTAACTATGGCTACACCTTC.

In this sample, this clonotype turned up a few times. The chain links TRBV6-2 or TRBV6-3 to TRBJ1-5, with a weak D call TRBD1 (5 bases). V gave up 0 bases and J gave up 2 bases, with 14 bases separating them. The germline CDR1 and CDR2 sequences are MNHEY and SVGEGT. This CDR3 is built from 17 residues. CDR3 nucleotides: TGTGCCAGCAGTTACTCGGGATCGACAGCACGCAATCAGCCCCAGCATTTT. Translated, it gives CASSYSGSTARNQPQHF.

This clonotype came up a few times. V gene TRBV28 combines with J gene TRBJ1-5; the match to TRBD1 covers 9 bases. The CDR3 sequence is 15 residues long. Germline CDR1 MDHEN, CDR2 SYDVKM. The V segment lost 3 bases and the J segment 3 bases; nucleotides outside the gene matches: 3. The CDR3 spells CASSFDRGNNQPQHF. The CDR3 region has the DNA TGTGCCAGCAGTTTCGACAGGGGGAACAATCAGCCCCAGCATTTT.

J is TRBJ1-4 and V is TRBV6-5, with unresolved D. Trimming took off 4 bases at V and 0 bases at J, with 12 bases between the two ends. There are 16 residues in the CDR3. The V gene's germline CDR1 is MNHEY and CDR2 SVGAGI. CDR3 sequence: CASSSTYGATNEKLFF. In DNA, the CDR3 is TGTGCCAGCAGTTCAACCTACGGGGCAACTAATGAAAAACTGTTTTTT.

The chain carries TRBV4-1 and TRBJ1-1; D might be TRBD1 (6 bases). Germline-derived CDR1 and CDR2 are MGHRA and YSYEKL. CDR3 length: 14 residues. Trimming pared 7 bases from V and 4 bases from J, leaving 16 bases between. The CDR3: CASNRPGTRTEAFF. CDR3 sequence (DNA): TGCGCCAGCAACCGCCCCGGGACACGCACTGAAGCTTTCTTT.